This T cell receptor beta chain was identified in a study of shared clonotypes between healthy human individuals. Findings of the study overall: Non-shared clonotypes had lower generation probabilities than those shared by all four donors.

In the naive CD8 group, cells lacked CD45RO and were positively selected for CCR7, so terminally differentiated effector memory CD45RA+ cells were left out. Note on this clone: What it binds is not known.

Measured with immunoSEQ multiplex PCR; TCRdb has only the in-frame clones, and not every one. The sample holds roughly 600,000 clones, roughly 98% seen once. There are 14 residues in the CDR3. Trimming removed 6 bases from V and 4 bases from J; junction bases left unmatched: 6. Germline CDR1 is MNHEY and CDR2 is SMNVEV (reference sequence). Sequencing was done on a sample of naive CD8+ T cells sorted from blood. This chain joins TRBV27 and TRBJ1-1, with TRBD1 matching 9 bases. The TCR sequence derives from a man younger than 40 in good health. CDR3 bases: TGTGCCAGCAGCCCCGGGACAGGGCCCACTGAAGCTTTCTTT. It yields the protein CASSPGTGPTEAFF.